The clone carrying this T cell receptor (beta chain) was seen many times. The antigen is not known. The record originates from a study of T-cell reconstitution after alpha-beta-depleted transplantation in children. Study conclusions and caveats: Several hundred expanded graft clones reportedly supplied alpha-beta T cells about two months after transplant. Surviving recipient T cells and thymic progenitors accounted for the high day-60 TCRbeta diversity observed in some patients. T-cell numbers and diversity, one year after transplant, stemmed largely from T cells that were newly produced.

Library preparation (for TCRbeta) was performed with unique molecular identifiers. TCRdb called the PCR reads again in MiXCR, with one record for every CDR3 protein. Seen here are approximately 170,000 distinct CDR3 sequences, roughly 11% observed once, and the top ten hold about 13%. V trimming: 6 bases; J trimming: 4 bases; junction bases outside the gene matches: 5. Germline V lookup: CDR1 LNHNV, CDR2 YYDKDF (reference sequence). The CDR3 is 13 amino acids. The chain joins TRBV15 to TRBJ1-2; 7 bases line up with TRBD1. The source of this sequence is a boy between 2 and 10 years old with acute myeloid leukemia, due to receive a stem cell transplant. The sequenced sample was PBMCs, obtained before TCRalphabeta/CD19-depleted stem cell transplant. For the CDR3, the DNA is TGTGCCACCAGAGAAACAGGGGCCTATGGCTACACCTTC. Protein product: CATRETGAYGYTF. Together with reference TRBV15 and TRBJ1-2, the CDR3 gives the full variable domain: DAMVIQNPRYQVTQFGKPVTLSCSQTLNHNVMYWYQQKSSQAPKLLFHYYDKDFNNEADTPDNFQSRRPNTSFCFLDIRSPGLGDTAMYLCATRETGAYGYTFGSGTRLTVV.